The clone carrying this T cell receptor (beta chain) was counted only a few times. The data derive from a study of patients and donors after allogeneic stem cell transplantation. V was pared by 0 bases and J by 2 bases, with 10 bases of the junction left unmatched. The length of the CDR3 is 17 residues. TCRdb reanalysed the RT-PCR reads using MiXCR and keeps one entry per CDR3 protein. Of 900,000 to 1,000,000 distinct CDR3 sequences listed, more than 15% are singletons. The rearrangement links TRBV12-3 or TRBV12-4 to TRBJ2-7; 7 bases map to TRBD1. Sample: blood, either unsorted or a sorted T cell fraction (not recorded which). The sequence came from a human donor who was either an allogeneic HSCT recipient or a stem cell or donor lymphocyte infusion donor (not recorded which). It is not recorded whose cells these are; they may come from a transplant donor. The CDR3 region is CASSLAGQVQDPYEQYF. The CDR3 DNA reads TGTGCCAGCAGTTTAGCAGGACAGGTTCAGGACCCCTACGAGCAGTACTTC.